Listed below are T cell receptor beta chains from one sample, sequenced in a study of blood T cell repertoires in COVID-19. The data were produced by immunoSEQ multiplex PCR, yet TCRdb's version contains in-frame clones alone and is incomplete. The sample yields approximately 170,000 clones, 85% to 90% seen once. The sample taken for sequencing was peripheral blood. The receptors derive from a woman in her seventies with acute or convalescent COVID-19. CDR3s include the opening cysteine and the closing phenylalanine or tryptophan. D genes are given only for firm matches. The listing skips clone size in some rows; elsewhere it reads once, few, many or a size class.

d_gene	v_gene	j_gene	abundance	CDR3aa	CDR3nt
NA	TRBV7-8	TRBJ1-5	NA	CASSGGEGQHSNQPQHF	TGTGCCAGCAGCGGGGGGGAAGGACAGCATAGCAATCAGCCCCAGCATTTT
TRBD2	TRBV6-6	TRBJ2-1	NA	CASSHTPGTSGSDEQFF	TGTGCCAGCAGTCACACCCCCGGGACTAGCGGGAGTGATGAGCAGTTCTTC
TRBD1	TRBV20-1	TRBJ1-1	NA	CSARGDSEAFF	TGCAGTGCTAGAGGGGACAGTGAAGCTTTCTTT
NA	TRBV19	TRBJ2-2	NA	CASSATHPTGELFF	TGTGCCAGTAGTGCTACCCACCCCACCGGGGAGCTGTTTTTT
TRBD2	TRBV27	TRBJ2-1	once	CASSFSLAGGPPYNEQFF	TGTGCCAGCAGTTTTTCACTAGCGGGAGGGCCCCCCTACAATGAGCAGTTCTTC
TRBD1	TRBV7-9	TRBJ2-7	NA	CASSLPTGQGAYEQYF	TGTGCCAGCAGCTTACCAACGGGACAGGGGGCCTACGAGCAGTACTTC
TRBD2	TRBV7-2	TRBJ2-7	NA	CASSLVAGKRTSGSYEQYF	TGTGCCAGCAGCTTGGTAGCAGGGAAGAGGACTAGCGGTTCCTACGAGCAGTACTTC
TRBD1	TRBV27	TRBJ1-6	NA	CASSLRTGDNSPLHF	TGTGCCAGCAGTCTCCGGACAGGGGATAATTCACCCCTCCACTTT
NA	TRBV4-1	TRBJ1-5	NA	CASSQGQGIGNQPQHF	TGCGCCAGCAGCCAAGGTCAGGGGATAGGAAATCAGCCCCAGCATTTT
TRBD1	TRBV29-1	TRBJ2-1	NA	CSVVLGDSSYNEQFF	TGCAGCGTTGTTTTGGGGGACAGCTCCTACAATGAGCAGTTCTTC
TRBD1	TRBV12-3/TRBV12-4	TRBJ1-1	NA	CASSDYRGTEAFF	TGTGCCAGCAGTGACTACAGGGGAACTGAAGCTTTCTTT
TRBD1	TRBV18	TRBJ1-5	NA	CASSQTDRGVNQPQHF	TGTGCCAGCTCACAAACCGACAGGGGCGTCAATCAGCCCCAGCATTTT
NA	TRBV2	TRBJ2-1	NA	CASSDREPTYNEQFF	TGTGCCAGCAGTGACCGGGAGCCCACCTACAATGAGCAGTTCTTC
NA	TRBV2	TRBJ2-7	NA	CASSEQREQYF	TGTGCCAGCAGTGAGCAGCGCGAGCAGTACTTC
NA	TRBV9	TRBJ1-2	NA	CASSVVPQSYGYTF	TGTGCCAGCAGCGTCGTCCCACAAAGCTATGGCTACACCTTC
TRBD1	TRBV4-3	TRBJ2-1	NA	CASSQDWDREHDEQFF	TGCGCCAGCAGCCAAGATTGGGACAGGGAACACGATGAGCAGTTCTTC
TRBD1	TRBV19	TRBJ1-5	NA	CASSIGQGGQPQHF	TGTGCCAGTAGTATCGGACAGGGTGGGCAGCCCCAGCATTTT
NA	TRBV3-1/TRBV3-2	TRBJ1-5	NA	CASSQDQRARQPQHF	TGTGCCAGCAGCCAAGATCAGAGGGCACGCCAGCCCCAGCATTTT
TRBD2	TRBV28	TRBJ2-3	NA	CASSFPSPALAGVIDTQYF	TGTGCCAGCAGTTTTCCCAGTCCGGCACTAGCGGGAGTGATAGATACGCAGTATTTT
TRBD1	TRBV7-9	TRBJ1-2	NA	CASSSYPRGDRVGGYTF	TGTGCCAGCAGCTCATACCCCCGGGGGGACAGGGTCGGTGGCTACACCTTC
TRBD1	TRBV27	TRBJ1-5	few	CASSPRTGESNQPQHF	TGTGCCAGCAGTCCAAGGACAGGAGAGAGCAATCAGCCCCAGCATTTT
NA	TRBV3-1/TRBV3-2	TRBJ1-2	NA	CASSQTVNYGYTF	TGTGCCAGCAGCCAAACAGTCAACTATGGCTACACCTTC
NA	TRBV6-5	TRBJ1-2	NA	CASSFQDRGGYTF	TGTGCCAGCAGTTTCCAGGACAGAGGCGGCTACACCTTC
NA	TRBV2	TRBJ1-5	NA	CASREGSLWDQPQHF	TGTGCCAGCAGGGAGGGTTCGTTGTGGGATCAGCCCCAGCATTTT
NA	TRBV13	TRBJ2-1	NA	CASSLVSLADNEQFF	TGTGCCAGCAGCTTAGTATCCCTAGCCGACAATGAGCAGTTCTTC
NA	TRBV14	TRBJ1-2	NA	CASSQDRGTGYTF	TGTGCCAGCAGCCAAGACCGCGGGACGGGCTACACCTTC
NA	TRBV28	TRBJ2-2	NA	CASSSEGELFF	TGTGCCAGCAGTTCGGAGGGGGAGCTGTTTTTT
NA	TRBV19	TRBJ1-6	NA	CASSIVGWENSPLHF	TGTGCCAGTAGTATAGTTGGCTGGGAGAATTCACCCCTCCACTTT
NA	TRBV12-3/TRBV12-4	TRBJ2-7	NA	CASSPLQGHEQYF	TGTGCCAGCAGCCCTCTACAGGGCCACGAGCAGTACTTC
TRBD1	TRBV10-1	TRBJ1-1	once	CASSEWRQGVSAFF	TGCGCCAGCAGTGAGTGGAGACAGGGGGTGTCAGCTTTCTTT
NA	TRBV5-6	TRBJ2-3	NA	CASSLGFAGAGGGTDTQYF	TGTGCCAGCAGCCTCGGGTTTGCGGGGGCCGGGGGAGGCACAGATACGCAGTATTTT
NA	TRBV13	TRBJ2-2	few	CASSFIPGELFF	TGTGCCAGCAGCTTTATTCCCGGGGAGCTGTTTTTT
TRBD1	TRBV5-6	TRBJ2-7	NA	CASSIRQGDYEQYF	TGTGCCAGCAGCATACGACAGGGCGACTACGAGCAGTACTTC
NA	TRBV7-9	TRBJ2-7	NA	CASSPDYYEQYF	TGTGCCAGCAGCCCCGACTACTACGAGCAGTACTTC
NA	TRBV6-5	TRBJ2-7	NA	CASSSTGLEQYF	TGTGCCAGCAGCTCGACAGGCTTGGAGCAGTACTTC
TRBD1	TRBV5-4	TRBJ1-2	NA	CASSFWGPPGTGGKYNGYTF	TGTGCCAGCAGCTTTTGGGGGCCCCCCGGGACAGGGGGAAAATATAATGGCTACACCTTC
TRBD1	TRBV4-3	TRBJ1-2	NA	CASSQELLGGTNYGYTF	TGCGCCAGCAGCCAAGAGCTTTTAGGGGGCACTAACTATGGCTACACCTTC
TRBD2	TRBV18	TRBJ2-1	NA	CASSPPGGAGYNEQFF	TGTGCCAGCTCACCGCCGGGGGGGGCAGGATACAATGAGCAGTTCTTC
NA	TRBV30	TRBJ1-2	NA	CAWSVLDYGYTF	TGTGCCTGGAGTGTACTCGACTATGGCTACACCTTC
NA	TRBV9	TRBJ1-1	NA	CASSVTTVHTEAFF	TGTGCCAGCAGCGTAACAACAGTACACACTGAAGCTTTCTTT
NA	TRBV3-1/TRBV3-2	TRBJ2-7	NA	CASSQSAGRTLYEQYF	TGTGCCAGCAGCCAATCGGCAGGGCGGACCCTCTACGAGCAGTACTTC
NA	TRBV6-1	TRBJ1-2	NA	CASSETRGRGYTF	TGTGCCAGCAGTGAAACCAGGGGCCGGGGCTACACCTTC
NA	TRBV18	TRBJ2-7	NA	CASSPTTGTPYEQYF	TGTGCCAGCTCACCAACTACCGGGACACCCTACGAGCAGTACTTC
NA	TRBV4-1	TRBJ1-4	NA	CASSQDVARGSEKLFF	TGCGCCAGCAGCCAAGATGTCGCCAGGGGAAGTGAAAAACTGTTTTTT
TRBD1	TRBV4-3	TRBJ2-7	NA	CASSQDLYDRRDRGYEQYF	TGCGCCAGCAGCCAAGATTTGTACGACCGGAGGGACAGGGGATACGAGCAGTACTTC
NA	TRBV4-1	TRBJ2-1	NA	CASSLSGTQFSYNEQFF	TGCGCCAGCAGCCTTTCCGGGACTCAATTCTCCTACAATGAGCAGTTCTTC
NA	TRBV9	TRBJ1-6	NA	CASSVGRNSPLHF	TGTGCCAGCAGCGTAGGTCGTAATTCACCCCTCCACTTT